The 30 T cell receptor beta chains below all came from one sample that was sequenced in a study of control samples from healthy donors and cancer patients (TCRdb year 2020). Library method: the immunoSEQ multiplex PCR assay. Entries here come from immuneACCESS through TCRdb and include only in-frame sequences with V and J called. Some clones fail to appear in such tables; in the studies checked, an unresolved V gene covers under half of the shortfall, and the cause of the remainder is unknown. The sample table records 30,000 to 35,000 clones; 86% of these occur just once. Jointly, the top ten make up about 1.6% of the sample. Sequenced sample: PBMCs. These receptors came from a woman aged 35 to 49 with lung cancer.

V is TRBV4-3 and J is TRBJ1-1; TRBD1 agrees at 7 bases. The CDR3 spans 15 residues. In germline, CDR1 is LGHNA, CDR2 YSLEER. Losses at the gene ends were 0 bases for V and 5 bases for J; bases not matched to a gene: 6. CDR3 coding DNA: TGCGCCAGCAGCCAAGACTACAGGGGAGGGACTGAAGCTTTCTTT. Protein product: CASSQDYRGGTEAFF.

Within the sample, this clone is medium-sized. Mismatch with germline at one junction end may stem from a read error. The J gene is TRBJ2-7, the V gene TRBV7-2; maybe TRBD2 (5 bases). Germline V gene sequence: CDR1 SGHTA, CDR2 FQGNSA. The CDR3 runs 11 residues. The CDR3 loop reads CASSTSRDINF. The CDR3 region has the DNA TGTGCCAGCAGCACGAGCCGGGATATTAACTTC.

CDR3 region: CASSSPGRGFQYF. The CDR3 nucleotides are TGTGCCAGCAGTTCCCCCGGGAGGGGCTTTCAGTACTTC. The rearrangement links TRBV6-5 to TRBJ2-4; TRBD2 aligns across 8 bases. V shed 4 bases and J 11 bases; nucleotides not matched to a gene: 7. Germline V gene sequence: CDR1 MNHEY, CDR2 SVGAGI. This CDR3 contains 13 residues.

In this sample, this clone turned up once. This rearrangement joins TRBV9 to TRBJ2-7, with 9 bases identical to TRBD1. This CDR3 comprises 14 residues. J lost 2 bases, V lost 6 bases, and 6 bases had no gene match. CDR1 and CDR2 (germline): SGDLS, YYNGEE. This CDR3 is CASTPGQGTYEQYF. The CDR3 DNA is TGTGCCAGCACCCCGGGACAGGGCACCTACGAGCAGTACTTC.

This clone was seen a few times. The chain has TRBV6-5 and TRBJ1-1; D not resolved. V shed 0 bases and J shed 8 bases, with 13 bases lying between them. From germline, CDR1 is MNHEY and CDR2 SVGAGI. The CDR3 sequence is 14 residues long. The CDR3 DNA reads as TGTGCCAGCAGTTACTCGAACGTGGAGACAGAAGCTTTCTTT. As protein: CASSYSNVETEAFF.

The chain joins TRBV2 to TRBJ2-1; TRBD2 agrees at 13 bases. Germline CDR1 is SNHLY and CDR2 is FYNNEI. This CDR3 is 15 amino acids long. V lost 5 bases and J lost 12; bases outside the gene matches: 10. Here the CDR3 DNA reads TGTGCCAGCAGTCAGCCGGGACTAGCGGGGAGGAGGCAGTTCTTC. Translation gives CASSQPGLAGRRQFF.

This clone was detected only once. The chain recombines TRBV19 with TRBJ1-6, with D possibly being TRBD1 (5 bases). The germline V gene encodes CDR1 LNHDA and CDR2 SQIVND (reference sequence). V was pared by 3 bases and J by 5 bases, with 14 bases between. The CDR3 extends over 16 amino acids. The CDR3 reads CASSMTEGFNNSPLHF. The CDR3 DNA sequence: TGTGCCAGTAGTATGACCGAGGGGTTCAATAATTCACCCCTCCACTTT.

The V and J genes are TRBV10-3 and TRBJ1-1; D gene unclear. V lost 3 bases, J lost 6 bases, and 8 bases lay in between. CDR1 and CDR2 (germline): ENHRY, SYGVKD. The CDR3 has 12 residues. This chain's CDR3 is CAISDRPSEAFF. The DNA of the CDR3 is TGTGCCATCAGTGATAGGCCTTCTGAAGCTTTCTTT.

V and J are TRBV20-1 and TRBJ1-5; TRBD1 matches 9 bases. J gave up 3 bases and V 3 bases, and 9 bases lay outside the gene matches. CDR3 length equals 16 residues. CDR1 DFQATT and CDR2 SNEGSKA come from the germline V gene (reference sequence). CDR3 sequence (DNA): TGCAGTGCTAGTTTCAGGGGACAGGGCTTCAATCAGCCCCAGCATTTT. Translation: CSASFRGQGFNQPQHF.

The chain has TRBV19 and TRBJ2-2; 9 nucleotides line up with TRBD1. The CDR3 is 15 amino acids. The V segment lost 1 base and the J segment 4 bases; nucleotides outside the gene matches: 1. Germline V gene data show CDR1 as LNHDA and CDR2 as SQIVND (reference sequence). The CDR3 here is CASSIGDRATGELFF. The CDR3 nucleotides read TGTGCCAGTAGTATAGGGGACAGGGCCACCGGGGAGCTGTTTTTT. The whole variable domain, filled in from reference TRBV19 and TRBJ2-2, reads DGGITQSPKYLFRKEGQNVTLSCEQNLNHDAMYWYRQDPGQGLRLIYYSQIVNDFQKGDIAEGYSVSREKKESFPLTVTSAQKNPTAFYLCASSIGDRATGELFFGEGSRLTVL.

The CDR3 protein is CASRGRAHKAFF. CDR3 in DNA: TGTGCCAGCAGGGGGCGAGCGCATAAGGCTTTCTTT. The V and J genes are TRBV3-1 (or the pseudogene TRBV3-2) and TRBJ1-1; TRBD1 might be the D (5 bases). Germline lookup yields CDR1 LGHDT and CDR2 YNNKEL (reference sequence). V lost 6 bases, J lost 11 bases, and 16 bases lay in between. The length of the CDR3 is 12 residues.

The chain has TRBV11-1 and TRBJ1-6; the match to TRBD1 covers 8 bases. With V trimmed by 4 bases and J by 6 bases, 2 bases remained unmatched. CDR3 size: 14 residues. Germline loops: CDR1 SGHAT, CDR2 FQDESV (reference sequence). The CDR3 spells CASSSDRGNSPLHF. The CDR3 nucleotides read TGTGCCAGCAGCTCCGACAGGGGTAATTCACCCCTCCACTTT.

This chain joins TRBV19 and TRBJ1-2; D gene unclear. Germline values: CDR1 LNHDA, CDR2 SQIVND (reference sequence). With 5 bases removed from V and 6 bases from J, the gap between germline ends came to 13 bases. The CDR3 covers 13 residues. The CDR3 DNA reads TGTGCCAGTAGTCCCGACGGCGAGCATGGCTACACCTTC. It yields the protein CASSPDGEHGYTF.

CDR3 protein: CAWSVHQGSGELFF. The CDR3 DNA reads TGTGCCTGGAGTGTACACCAGGGGTCCGGGGAGCTGTTTTTT. The rearrangement links TRBV30 to TRBJ2-2; a weak D match, TRBD1 (6 bases). CDR1 and CDR2 (germline): GTSNPN, SVGIG (reference sequence). Between the trimmed V and J ends, which lost 0 bases and 6 bases, there was a span of 11 bases. The CDR3 consists of 14 residues.

This chain joins TRBV19 and TRBJ2-7; D unresolved. Trimming shortened V by 5 bases and J by 0 bases, and 11 bases separated the two germline ends. Germline CDR1 and CDR2: LNHDA and SQIVND (reference sequence). This CDR3 is built from 14 residues. The CDR3 DNA sequence: TGTGCCAGTAGTCTAGGTCCTGCCTCCTACGAGCAGTACTTC. It is translated as CASSLGPASYEQYF.

The chain links TRBV5-5 to TRBJ1-2; TRBD1 matches 8 bases. In germline, CDR1 is SGHKS, CDR2 YYEKEE (reference sequence). The CDR3 is 15 residues long. J was trimmed by 7 bases and V by 4 bases; bases with no gene match: 12. CDR3 DNA: TGTGCCAGCAGCCTCCACCGGACAGGGAGTGTTGGCTACACCTTC. Its protein is CASSLHRTGSVGYTF.

This clone has just one count. This chain joins TRBV11-2 and TRBJ2-7, with no clear D. The CDR3 consists of 15 residues. Germline loops: CDR1 SGHAT, CDR2 FQNNGV. V gave up 1 base and J gave up 3 bases, with 13 bases separating them. CDR3 in amino acids: CASSLGVGILYEQYF. The CDR3 DNA reads TGTGCCAGCAGCTTAGGAGTTGGCATACTCTACGAGCAGTACTTC.

The chain links TRBV30 to TRBJ1-2; D remains unclear. This CDR3 has 12 residues. Trimming removed 1 base from V and 7 bases from J, with 10 bases in between. CDR1 and CDR2 (germline): GTSNPN, SVGIG (reference sequence). The DNA for the CDR3 is TGTGCCTGGAGTGCTTGGCACGCTGGCTACACCTTC. This gives the protein CAWSAWHAGYTF.

The chain is built from TRBV9 and TRBJ2-2; maybe TRBD1 (6 bases). Trimming shortened V by 4 bases and J by 3 bases, and 10 bases separated the two germline ends. The V gene's germline CDR1 is SGDLS and CDR2 YYNGEE. This CDR3 spans 14 amino acids. Here the CDR3 DNA reads TGTGCCAGCAGCCCTCGACAGGACACCGGGGAGCTGTTTTTT. Translating gives CASSPRQDTGELFF.

The J gene is TRBJ2-2, the V gene TRBV5-1, with D possibly called TRBD1 or TRBD2 (5 bases each). The CDR3 contains 16 residues. CDR1 SGHRS and CDR2 YFSETQ come from the germline V gene. V lost 3 bases, J lost 5 bases, and 17 bases lay in between. The CDR3 region is CASSSGPRERTGELFF. CDR3 DNA: TGCGCCAGCAGCTCGGGACCACGAGAAAGGACCGGGGAGCTGTTTTTT.

This chain connects TRBV10-3 to TRBJ1-1; a possible D gene is TRBD1 (5 bases). Trimming cost V 4 bases and J 1 base, with 10 bases left between them. Germline CDR1 ENHRY, CDR2 SYGVKD. The CDR3 is 14 residues long. The CDR3 DNA is TGTGCCATCAGTGGAGGGGACGGGAACACTGAAGCTTTCTTT. Its translation: CAISGGDGNTEAFF.

The gene calls are TRBV12-3 or TRBV12-4 and TRBJ2-5; D is undetermined. V was pared by 6 bases and J by 5 bases, with 13 bases between. The CDR3 extends over 13 amino acids. CDR3 sequence (DNA): TGTGCCAGCAGAGAATTCGAGGTCGAGACCCAGTACTTC. As protein: CASREFEVETQYF.

The chain recombines TRBV7-2 with TRBJ2-3; TRBD2 matches at 8 bases. This CDR3 spans 14 amino acids. V lost 4 bases and J lost 2; bases outside the gene matches: 2. Per the germline V gene, CDR1 is SGHTA and CDR2 is FQGNSA. DNA of the CDR3: TGTGCCAGCAGCTATGGACTAGCCACAGATACGCAGTATTTT. This translates into CASSYGLATDTQYF. The variable domain in full, completed from reference TRBV7-2 and TRBJ2-3, reads GAGVSQSPSNKVTEKGKDVELRCDPISGHTALYWYRQSLGQGLEFLIYFQGNSAPDKSGLPSDRFSAERTGGSVSTLTIQRTQQEDSAVYLCASSYGLATDTQYFGPGTRLTVL.

CDR3 region: CASSWDRGYEQYF. In nucleotides, the CDR3 is TGTGCCAGCAGTTGGGACAGGGGCTACGAGCAGTACTTC. J is TRBJ2-7 and V is TRBV28; 10 positions agree with TRBD1. V was pared by 4 bases and J by 3 bases, with 0 bases of the junction left unmatched. This CDR3 is 13 amino acids long. In germline, CDR1 is MDHEN, CDR2 SYDVKM.

This rearrangement joins TRBV12-3 or TRBV12-4 to TRBJ1-5; 7 nucleotides match TRBD1. The length of the CDR3 is 13 residues. Trimming at V came to 6 bases and at J to 6 bases, leaving 5 bases not matched to a gene. The CDR3 here is CASSDRDVQPQHF. The CDR3 DNA reads as TGTGCCAGCAGCGACAGGGATGTTCAGCCCCAGCATTTT.

The sample holds a few counts of this clone. J is TRBJ2-2 and V is TRBV12-5, with 14 bases lining up with TRBD2. The CDR3 sequence is 21 residues long. CDR1 LGHNT and CDR2 FRNRAP come from the germline V gene. V was pared by 2 bases and J by 6 bases, with 17 bases of the junction left unmatched. The CDR3 protein is CASGLLLIPGLAGVSSGELFF. As DNA, the CDR3 is TGTGCTAGTGGTTTGCTACTGATTCCGGGACTAGCGGGGGTATCTTCCGGGGAGCTGTTTTTT. Full variable domain (missing parts from reference TRBV12-5 and TRBJ2-2): DARVTQTPRHKVTEMGQEVTMRCQPILGHNTVFWYRQTMMQGLELLAYFRNRAPLDDSGMPKDRFSAEMPDATLATLKIQPSEPRDSAVYFCASGLLLIPGLAGVSSGELFFGEGSRLTVL.

The chain recombines TRBV11-2 with TRBJ2-1; 8 positions agree with TRBD1. This CDR3 contains 15 residues. V lost 1 base and J lost 4; bases outside the gene matches: 3. The germline CDR1 and CDR2 sequences are SGHAT and FQNNGV. The CDR3 coding sequence is TGTGCCAGCAGCTTAGTACGACAGGGGTACAATGAGCAGTTCTTC. It translates to CASSLVRQGYNEQFF.

The chain couples TRBV5-5 to TRBJ1-5; D uncertain. V lost 0 bases and J lost 0, with 4 bases in between. The CDR3 is 14 residues long. The germline V gene has CDR1 SGHKS and CDR2 YYEKEE (reference sequence). The CDR3 sequence: CASSLVVSNQPQHF. The CDR3 DNA is TGTGCCAGCAGCTTGGTAGTTAGCAATCAGCCCCAGCATTTT.

The rearrangement uses TRBV5-1 and TRBJ2-2; no definite D call. The V gene lost 5 bases and the J gene lost 1 base, with 3 bases spanning the gap. The CDR3 sequence is 12 residues long. In germline, CDR1 is SGHRS, CDR2 YFSETQ. The DNA of the CDR3 is TGCGCCAGCAGGCAGAACACCGGGGAGCTGTTTTTT. This translates into CASRQNTGELFF.

The chain links TRBV18 to TRBJ1-5; TRBD1 might be the D (5 bases). The CDR3 is 16 residues long. Germline V lookup: CDR1 KGHSH, CDR2 LQKENI. V lost 3 bases, J lost 6 bases, and 18 bases lay in between. CDR3 nucleotides: TGTGCCAGCTCACCTCCGGTCAAAAATCAGGGTCAGCCCCAGCATTTT. Protein product: CASSPPVKNQGQPQHF.